Below are 4 T cell receptor beta chains sequenced from a single sample in a study of blood T cell repertoires in COVID-19. Generated by immunoSEQ multiplex PCR, the TCRdb table keeps only in-frame clones and is missing some. Of 130,000 or so clones detected, roughly 69% appear once; the ten largest clones hold roughly 2%. Input material: peripheral blood. The receptor set was obtained from a woman aged 70-85 years with acute or convalescent COVID-19.

This chain uses TRBV27 with TRBJ2-3, with TRBD2 as a possible D gene (7 bases). Trimming took off 5 bases at V and 9 bases at J, with 9 bases between the two ends. The CDR3 totals 11 residues. Germline loops: CDR1 MNHEY, CDR2 SMNVEV (reference sequence). The CDR3 DNA reads TGTGCCAGCAGTAGGGGGGGGACGCAGTATTTT. Translated, it gives CASSRGGTQYF.

Only a few counts were recorded for this clone. The chain combines TRBV28 with TRBJ1-5, with TRBD1 identical over 9 bases. In germline, CDR1 is MDHEN, CDR2 SYDVKM. The CDR3 covers 15 residues. Germline trimming cut 8 bases from V and 6 bases from J; bases unmatched to any gene: 11. The CDR3 region has the DNA TGTGCCAGCGCCTCGGGACAGGGTTATCCTCAGCCCCAGCATTTT. It yields the protein CASASGQGYPQPQHF.

This rearrangement joins TRBV10-3 to TRBJ2-7; 11 bases match TRBD2. This CDR3 spans 16 amino acids. The junction had 14 bases not matched to a gene; V was cut back by 6 bases and J by 7 bases. Germline CDR1 is ENHRY and CDR2 is SYGVKD. The CDR3 loop reads CAISQLLAGDPLEQYF. The CDR3 DNA follows: TGTGCCATCAGCCAGTTACTAGCGGGGGACCCTTTGGAGCAGTACTTC.

The V and J genes are TRBV12-3 or TRBV12-4 and TRBJ2-3; perhaps TRBD2 as D (5 bases). The ends were cut back, 8 bases at V and 6 bases at J, with 15 bases in the middle. The CDR3 is 13 amino acids. The CDR3 loop reads CASLLGSEDTQYF. DNA for the CDR3: TGTGCCAGCTTATTGGGGAGCGAGGATACGCAGTATTTT.